The 32 T cell receptor beta chains below come from one sample, sequenced in a study of cytomegalovirus exposure and HLA in healthy donors. The PCR was carried out with 60 Vbeta primers and 13 Jbeta primers. Assay: immunoSEQ multiplex PCR; the TCRdb copy retains only in-frame clones and omits some. The data show roughly 130,000 clones, around 84% seen once. Sequencing was carried out using PBMCs. These receptors originate from a woman aged 18 to 35 in good health and CMV-seropositive.

The chain employs TRBV19 and TRBJ1-4, with TRBD1 as a possible D gene (6 bases). Germline CDR1 LNHDA, CDR2 SQIVND (reference sequence). V shed 0 bases and J shed 13 bases, with 12 bases lying between them. The CDR3 contains 13 residues. The CDR3 sequence is CASSIDRDNLLFF. The CDR3 DNA reads TGTGCCAGTAGTATAGATCGGGACAACCTACTGTTTTTT.

In its sample, this clone was seen a few times. The chain carries TRBV10-3 and TRBJ1-6; D call uncertain. Trimming left V 10 bases short and J 10 bases short, with 20 bases between. The length of the CDR3 is 14 residues. CDR1 ENHRY and CDR2 SYGVKD come from the germline V gene. CDR3 DNA sequence: TGTGCCAGCCGCGACCCGGGTCCTGGATCACCCCTCCACTTT. This sequence encodes CASRDPGPGSPLHF.

The V gene is TRBV7-2, the J gene TRBJ1-2; 12 bases align to TRBD1. CDR1 SGHTA and CDR2 FQGNSA come from the germline V gene. The V segment lost 0 bases and the J segment 14 bases; nucleotides outside the gene matches: 7. The CDR3 runs to 14 residues. In DNA form, the CDR3 reads TGTGCCAGCAGCTTAGCATCGGGACAGGGGGCGGGGACCTTC. Amino acids: CASSLASGQGAGTF.

The chain uses TRBV9 and TRBJ1-1, with a tentative D call TRBD1 (5 bases). Trimming stripped 0 bases from V and 1 base from J, with 16 bases between. Germline V CDR1 and CDR2: SGDLS, YYNGEE. This CDR3 is 17 amino acids long. CDR3 amino acids: CASSVGQGSSPNTEAFF. For the CDR3, the DNA is TGTGCCAGCAGCGTAGGGCAGGGTTCCTCTCCGAACACTGAAGCTTTCTTT.

Note on this clone: Other DNA sequences in the sample encode the same CDR3. V usage is TRBV4-1 and J usage is TRBJ1-4; 8 positions agree with TRBD1. Per germline, CDR1 MGHRA and CDR2 YSYEKL. The V gene end was trimmed by 1 base and the J gene end by 8 bases; junction bases not matched to a gene: 6. The length of the CDR3 is 15 residues. The CDR3 region has the DNA TGCGCCAGCAGCCAAGGACAGGGGCTGGGGGAAAAACTGTTTTTT. Translated, it gives CASSQGQGLGEKLFF.

Only one count was recorded for this clone. V gene TRBV29-1 combines with J gene TRBJ1-5; 8 nucleotides agree with TRBD1. Trimming removed 5 bases from V and 2 bases from J; junction bases left unmatched: 11. This CDR3 region has 16 residues. Germline values: CDR1 SQVTM, CDR2 ANQGSEA. The CDR3 DNA is TGCAGCGTTAAGTTACAGGGGGATCTGGGCAATCAGCCCCAGCATTTT. Translated, it gives CSVKLQGDLGNQPQHF.

This clone was detected a few times. V and J are TRBV6-5 and TRBJ2-1, with D maybe TRBD2 (5 bases). In germline, CDR1 is MNHEY, CDR2 SVGAGI. V was cut by 5 bases and J by 9 bases, with 11 bases left in between. CDR3 length: 12 residues. Written as DNA, the CDR3 is TGTGCCAGCAGTCGACTCGAGGGTGAGCAGTTCTTC. Translating gives CASSRLEGEQFF.

This clone was counted once. An end of the junction does not agree with germline; a read error may underlie this. This chain joins TRBV7-9 and TRBJ2-5; 7 bases are shared with TRBD1. The germline V gene has CDR1 SEHNR and CDR2 FQNEAQ (reference sequence). This CDR3 has 14 residues. CDR3 nucleotide sequence: TGTTCCAGCAGCTTTGGTCAGGGGGTGGAGACCCAGTACTTC. It translates to CSSSFGQGVETQYF.

This clone has more than one count but fewer than ten. This chain joins TRBV5-5 and TRBJ1-2, with TRBD1 matching over 7 bases. Germline CDR1 and CDR2: SGHKS and YYEKEE (reference sequence). The V segment lost 1 base and the J segment 5 bases; nucleotides outside the gene matches: 14. CDR3 length: 17 amino acids. The CDR3 reads CASSLLLAKTGTYGYTF. The DNA for the CDR3 is TGTGCCAGCAGCTTGCTACTTGCGAAGACAGGGACTTATGGCTACACCTTC.

The chain has TRBV29-1 and TRBJ2-7; no definite D call. The CDR3 runs 11 residues. Trimming shortened V by 4 bases and J by 0 bases, and 4 bases separated the two germline ends. Germline CDR1 reads SQVTM; CDR2 reads ANQGSEA. CDR3 protein: CSVALSYEQYF. For the CDR3, the DNA is TGCAGCGTTGCTCTCTCCTACGAGCAGTACTTC.

This clone has a handful of counts. The chain has TRBV18 and TRBJ1-1, with D unclear. Between the trimmed V and J ends, which lost 8 bases and 1 base, there was a span of 11 bases. The CDR3 consists of 13 residues. Germline CDR1 KGHSH, CDR2 LQKENI. DNA for the CDR3: TGTGCCAGCGTACCAAGCCGGAACACTGAAGCTTTCTTT. It encodes CASVPSRNTEAFF.

The rearrangement links TRBV5-6 to TRBJ2-5; D is perhaps TRBD1 (6 bases). The V end was cut by 4 bases, the J end by 4 bases, with 23 bases between. CDR1 and CDR2 (germline): SGHDT, YYEEEE. The CDR3 totals 17 residues. In DNA, the CDR3 is TGTGCCAGCAGCCCTCCATGGCGCAGGGGTATCCGAGAGACCCAGTACTTC. Protein sequence: CASSPPWRRGIRETQYF.

V usage is TRBV5-5 and J usage is TRBJ1-1, with 7 bases that match TRBD1. This CDR3 has 16 amino acids. J was trimmed by 4 bases and V by 4 bases; bases with no gene match: 13. Germline V gives CDR1 SGHKS, CDR2 YYEKEE (reference sequence). CDR3: CASSAGRGYRGTEAFF. The CDR3 region has the DNA TGTGCCAGCAGCGCGGGCAGGGGGTATCGAGGCACTGAAGCTTTCTTT.

The genes are TRBV2 and TRBJ2-7; TRBD2 is a possible D gene (5 bases). V was trimmed by 6 bases and J by 7 bases, leaving 16 bases between them. CDR1 and CDR2 (germline): SNHLY, FYNNEI. The CDR3 is made up of 13 amino acids. In DNA form, the CDR3 reads TGTGCCAGCAGGAGCGGCAGGTTAGGAGAGCAGTACTTC. Translated, it gives CASRSGRLGEQYF.

This rearrangement joins TRBV27 to TRBJ1-1; D gene unclear. Trimming removed 4 bases from V and 6 bases from J, with 15 bases in between. CDR1 MNHEY and CDR2 SMNVEV come from the germline V gene (reference sequence). The CDR3 length is 14 residues. CDR3 sequence (DNA): TGTGCCAGCAGTTCGACTCTGGGTTGGGCTGAAGCTTTCTTT. This translates into CASSSTLGWAEAFF.

The chain recombines TRBV29-1 with TRBJ2-5, with D perhaps TRBD1 (6 bases). Germline assignment: CDR1 SQVTM and CDR2 ANQGSEA. This CDR3 is 12 amino acids long. V was trimmed by 7 bases and J by 4 bases, leaving 13 bases between them. CDR3 region: CSADTGRETQYF. In nucleotides, the CDR3 is TGCAGCGCTGACACAGGGAGAGAGACCCAGTACTTC.

This clone has a single count. The chain joins TRBV19 to TRBJ2-7; D not certain. V shed 1 base and J shed 0 bases, with 7 bases lying between them. The germline gives CDR1 LNHDA, CDR2 SQIVND (reference sequence). The CDR3 is made up of 14 amino acids. The CDR3 bases are TGTGCCAGTAGTATAGCCACTAACTCCTACGAGCAGTACTTC. Amino acid sequence: CASSIATNSYEQYF. The full variable domain, its missing parts supplied by reference TRBV19 and TRBJ2-7, is DGGITQSPKYLFRKEGQNVTLSCEQNLNHDAMYWYRQDPGQGLRLIYYSQIVNDFQKGDIAEGYSVSREKKESFPLTVTSAQKNPTAFYLCASSIATNSYEQYFGPGTRLTVT.

The chain combines TRBV19 with TRBJ2-5; D call uncertain. V gave up 5 bases and J gave up 1 base, with 11 bases separating them. From germline, CDR1 is LNHDA and CDR2 SQIVND (reference sequence). The CDR3 contains 14 residues. Here the CDR3 DNA reads TGTGCCAGTAGTCCCACAAATTCCCAAGAGACCCAGTACTTC. Translation: CASSPTNSQETQYF.

The chain joins TRBV5-1 to TRBJ2-7, with 8 bases fitting TRBD2. Trimming took 5 bases from V and 1 from J; bases not matched to a gene: 5. The CDR3 is 14 amino acids. CDR1 and CDR2 from the germline V gene are SGHRS and YFSETQ. This chain's CDR3 is CASRYIAGSYEQYF. For the CDR3, the DNA is TGCGCCAGCAGATATATAGCGGGGTCCTACGAGCAGTACTTC.

This chain connects TRBV2 to TRBJ2-4; D remains unclear. From germline, CDR1 is SNHLY and CDR2 FYNNEI. The CDR3 contains 12 residues. The V and J ends lost 6 bases and 0 bases respectively, with 3 bases between them. DNA for the CDR3: TGTGCCAGCAGACTAGCCAAAAACATTCAGTACTTC. It is translated as CASRLAKNIQYF.

The V call is TRBV14, the J call TRBJ2-3; the match to TRBD1 covers 9 bases. In germline, CDR1 is SGHDN, CDR2 FVKESK. The CDR3 is 12 residues long. Trimming took 4 bases from V and 8 from J; bases not matched to a gene: 1. CDR3 DNA: TGTGCCAGCAGCCCGACAGGGGGTACGCAGTATTTT. It is translated as CASSPTGGTQYF.

The rearrangement links TRBV6-5 to TRBJ2-2; tentative D call: TRBD1 (6 bases). With 2 bases removed from V and 4 bases from J, the gap between germline ends came to 14 bases. The germline CDR1 and CDR2 sequences are MNHEY and SVGAGI. The CDR3 has 16 amino acids. CDR3 protein: CASSYTGDTLTGELFF. DNA for the CDR3: TGTGCCAGCAGTTACACCGGGGACACCCTCACCGGGGAGCTGTTTTTT.

V and J are TRBV5-4 and TRBJ2-1; 8 nucleotides line up with TRBD2. Germline trimming cut 2 bases from V and 8 bases from J; bases unmatched to any gene: 6. The V gene's germline CDR1 is SGHNT and CDR2 YYREEE (reference sequence). CDR3 length: 14 residues. CDR3 residues: CASSFRGGRDEQFF. The CDR3 DNA reads as TGTGCCAGCAGCTTCCGGGGGGGCAGGGATGAGCAGTTCTTC.

The chain combines TRBV5-8 with TRBJ2-7; 9 bases align to TRBD1. V trimming: 4 bases; J trimming: 6 bases; junction bases outside the gene matches: 8. CDR1 is SGHTS, CDR2 YDEGEE, per germline. The CDR3 runs to 14 residues. The CDR3 nucleotides are TGTGCCAGCAGCCCCGGGACAGGGAGAGGCGAGCAGTACTTC. Translating gives CASSPGTGRGEQYF. Full variable domain (rest looked up from reference TRBV5-8 and TRBJ2-7): EAGVTQSPTHLIKTRGQQATLRCSPISGHTSVYWYQQALGLGLQFLLWYDEGEERNRGNFPPRFSGRQFPNYSSELNVNALELEDSALYLCASSPGTGRGEQYFGPGTRLTVT.

This sequence joins TRBV5-5 and TRBJ2-1; tentatively, D is TRBD1 (5 bases). Trimming left V 2 bases short and J 15 bases short, with 15 bases between. This CDR3 has 12 residues. Germline V gene lookup returns CDR1 SGHKS and CDR2 YYEKEE (reference sequence). In DNA, the CDR3 is TGTGCCAGCAGCTTCCCAGGGCAGGTGGGGTTCTTC. It yields the protein CASSFPGQVGFF.

The chain employs TRBV6-5 and TRBJ1-2; D gene unclear. The CDR3 runs 14 residues. Trimming pared 0 bases from V and 3 bases from J, leaving 8 bases between. Germline V gene lookup returns CDR1 MNHEY and CDR2 SVGAGI. CDR3: CASSYSTTDYGYTF. The CDR3 bases are TGTGCCAGCAGTTACTCGACTACAGACTATGGCTACACCTTC.

The rearrangement uses TRBV9 and TRBJ2-2, with 11 bases that match TRBD2. The germline gives CDR1 SGDLS, CDR2 YYNGEE. V shed 4 bases and J 6 bases; nucleotides not matched to a gene: 8. The CDR3 has 16 residues. The DNA for the CDR3 is TGTGCCAGCAGCCCCCGTAGCGGGGGGGCGGCCGGGGAGCTGTTTTTT. This sequence encodes CASSPRSGGAAGELFF.

The chain employs TRBV6-5 and TRBJ1-2; 7 bases fit TRBD1. Germline-derived CDR1 and CDR2 are MNHEY and SVGAGI. This CDR3 has 15 amino acids. With V trimmed by 4 bases and J by 2 bases, 7 bases remained unmatched. The CDR3 DNA sequence: TGTGCCAGCAGTTTGCAGGGGGGTTGGAACTATGGCTACACCTTC. Translated: CASSLQGGWNYGYTF.

This clone was observed a single time. This chain uses TRBV2 with TRBJ1-5, with D possibly being TRBD1 (6 bases). The CDR3 has 15 residues. Trimming removed 6 bases from V and 4 bases from J, with 16 bases in between. The germline V gene encodes CDR1 SNHLY and CDR2 FYNNEI. The CDR3 bases are TGTGCCAGCAGGGGGACACGGGGGGTGAATCAGCCCCAGCATTTT. Its translation: CASRGTRGVNQPQHF.

The chain combines TRBV11-2 with TRBJ2-7; TRBD1 matches at 8 bases. After removal of 2 bases from V and 5 bases from J, the junction contained 8 bases not matched to a gene. Germline V CDR1 and CDR2: SGHAT, FQNNGV. This CDR3 has 15 residues. The CDR3 is CASSLNPGGYNEQYF. CDR3 nucleotide sequence: TGTGCCAGCAGCTTAAACCCAGGGGGCTACAACGAGCAGTACTTC. The full variable domain, rest sourced from reference TRBV11-2 and TRBJ2-7, is EAGVAQSPRYKIIEKRQSVAFWCNPISGHATLYWYQQILGQGPKLLIQFQNNGVVDDSQLPKDRFSAERLKGVDSTLKIQPAKLEDSAVYLCASSLNPGGYNEQYFGPGTRLTVT.

This chain links TRBV20-1 with TRBJ1-2; no definite D call. Germline lookup yields CDR1 DFQATT and CDR2 SNEGSKA (reference sequence). The CDR3 runs 11 residues. Trimming took off 8 bases at V and 8 bases at J, with 15 bases between the two ends. CDR3 region: CSLSGGRGYTF. Here the CDR3 DNA reads TGCAGTCTGTCCGGAGGGCGCGGCTACACCTTC.

This chain uses TRBV5-6 with TRBJ2-1; TRBD2 agrees at 10 bases. The ends lost 0 bases at V and 1 base at J; junction bases unmatched: 1. Germline-derived CDR1 and CDR2 are SGHDT and YYEEEE. The CDR3 covers 16 residues. For the CDR3, the DNA is TGTGCCAGCAGCTTGGCTAGCGGGGGATCCTACAATGAGCAGTTCTTC. It is translated as CASSLASGGSYNEQFF.